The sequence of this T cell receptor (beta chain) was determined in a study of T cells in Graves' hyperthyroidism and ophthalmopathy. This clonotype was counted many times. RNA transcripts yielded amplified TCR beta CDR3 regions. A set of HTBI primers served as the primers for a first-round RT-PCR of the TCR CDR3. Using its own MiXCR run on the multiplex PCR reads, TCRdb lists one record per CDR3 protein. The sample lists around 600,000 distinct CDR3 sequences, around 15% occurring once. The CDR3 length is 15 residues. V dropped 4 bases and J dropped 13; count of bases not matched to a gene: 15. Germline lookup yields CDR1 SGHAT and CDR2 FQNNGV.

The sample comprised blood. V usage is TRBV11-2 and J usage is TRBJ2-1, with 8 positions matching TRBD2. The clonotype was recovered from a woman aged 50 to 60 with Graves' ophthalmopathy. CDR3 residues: CASSSYLGLAPAQFF. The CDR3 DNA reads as TGTGCCAGCAGCTCATACCTTGGACTAGCACCAGCCCAGTTCTTC.